A selection of T cell receptor beta chains follows, all from one sample in a study of blood T cell repertoires in COVID-19. Sequencing was performed with immunoSEQ multiplex PCR; in TCRdb, only in-frame clones are kept and a portion is missing. The profile shows roughly 170,000 clones, roughly nine tenths of them singletons. The sequenced material came from peripheral blood. The source is a man aged 65-85 years with active or convalescent COVID-19. The CDR3 runs from the conserved cysteine through the conserved F or W. A D gene is named only where the DNA matches it firmly. Clone sizes are given selectively: once, few, many, or a class where the clone is expanded.

j_gene	v_gene	abundance	d_gene	CDR3nt	CDR3aa
TRBJ2-1	TRBV27	-	TRBD2	TGTGCCAGCAGTCCGGGACTAGCGGGTCCTAATGAGCAGTTCTTC	CASSPGLAGPNEQFF
TRBJ1-5	TRBV15	-	-	TGTGCCACCAGCAGAGAGGGGGGTGTCAATCAGCCCCAGCATTTT	CATSREGGVNQPQHF
TRBJ2-1	TRBV10-2	few	TRBD1	TGCGCCAGCTCTGGGACAGTATACAATGAGCAGTTCTTC	CASSGTVYNEQFF
TRBJ2-7	TRBV6-5	once	-	TGTGCCAGCAGGGACAGAAAAGTCGAGCAGTACTTC	CASRDRKVEQYF
TRBJ2-7	TRBV6-2/TRBV6-3	once	-	TGTGCCAGCAGTTACTCGGGCACGGGAAGGGGGTTCGCCTACGAGCAGTACTTC	CASSYSGTGRGFAYEQYF
TRBJ1-4	TRBV28	once	TRBD1	TGTGCCAGCAGCCACAGGGGACGGACTAATGAAAAACTGTTTTTT	CASSHRGRTNEKLFF
TRBJ2-7	TRBV25-1	-	-	TGTGCCAGCAGTGAAACGAACGGCTACGAGCAGTACTTC	CASSETNGYEQYF
TRBJ2-7	TRBV3-1/TRBV3-2	few	-	TGTGCCAGCAGCCATCAGGGAAACTCCTACGAGCAGTACTTC	CASSHQGNSYEQYF
TRBJ2-3	TRBV6-5	-	-	TGTGCCAGCAGTCTTGGGGCAGTCAGCACAGATACGCAGTATTTT	CASSLGAVSTDTQYF
TRBJ1-2	TRBV4-2	-	TRBD1	TGTGCCAGCAGCCAAGAGGGGGGACAGGGCCGGGGCTACACCTTC	CASSQEGGQGRGYTF
TRBJ1-1	TRBV19	-	-	TGTGCCAGTACCCCCTCTGTTCGGGGCACTGAAGCTTTCTTT	CASTPSVRGTEAFF
TRBJ2-7	TRBV18	-	-	TGTGCCAGCTCACCAGGGGGCCCGACCTACGAGCAGTACTTC	CASSPGGPTYEQYF
TRBJ2-7	TRBV19	-	TRBD1	TGTGCCAGTAGTCCTACAGGGGTTAGTAGGGGCGAGCAGTACTTC	CASSPTGVSRGEQYF
TRBJ1-4	TRBV2	few	TRBD1	TGTGCCAGCAGAGGACAGGGAACAACTAATGAAAAACTGTTTTTT	CASRGQGTTNEKLFF
TRBJ2-1	TRBV28	few	TRBD1	TGTGCCACAGAGGAGGCCGGGACAGGGAGATACAATGAGCAGTTCTTC	CATEEAGTGRYNEQFF
TRBJ2-1	TRBV18	few	TRBD2	TGTGCCAGCTCACCACCCCAGCGGGGGGACAATGAGCAGTTCTTC	CASSPPQRGDNEQFF
TRBJ2-7	TRBV9	-	-	TGTGCCAGCAGCGTAGATGGCGGGACGGAGGCCGAGCAGTACTTC	CASSVDGGTEAEQYF
TRBJ1-5	TRBV7-6	once	-	TGTGCCAGCAGCCTCTTTCCGAGCAATCAGCCCCAGCATTTT	CASSLFPSNQPQHF
TRBJ2-7	TRBV7-2	-	-	TGTGCCAGCAGCTTCTCTTCGACAGGAGTCTACGAGCAGTACTTC	CASSFSSTGVYEQYF
TRBJ1-1	TRBV4-1	-	-	TGCGCCAGCAGCCGCACGGGACACCAGGACACTGAAGCTTTCTTT	CASSRTGHQDTEAFF
TRBJ1-4	TRBV7-2	-	-	TGTGCCAGCAGCTTTTCGGGGGGCAGTAAAACGTTTTTT	CASSFSGGSKTFF
TRBJ1-5	TRBV19	-	-	TGTGCCAGTAGTACGAACGGGAGGAGAAGCAATCAGCCCCAGCATTTT	CASSTNGRRSNQPQHF
TRBJ2-5	TRBV7-2	-	TRBD2	TGTGCCAGCAGCTTAAGCGGGGGGCCGTTAGGTGAGACCCAGTACTTC	CASSLSGGPLGETQYF
TRBJ2-3	TRBV23-1	few	TRBD2	TGCGCCAGCAGTCAACGGGGAGCGGGACTAGTTTATTTTACGCAGTATTTT	CASSQRGAGLVYFTQYF
TRBJ2-1	TRBV4-3	-	-	TGCGCCAGCAGCCGTTTCGGAGATGCCTACAATGAGCAGTTCTTC	CASSRFGDAYNEQFF
TRBJ2-6	TRBV2	-	TRBD2	TGTGCCAGCAGTTCTCCGGGACTAGCGGGAAGTGGGGCCAACGTCCTGACTTTC	CASSSPGLAGSGANVLTF